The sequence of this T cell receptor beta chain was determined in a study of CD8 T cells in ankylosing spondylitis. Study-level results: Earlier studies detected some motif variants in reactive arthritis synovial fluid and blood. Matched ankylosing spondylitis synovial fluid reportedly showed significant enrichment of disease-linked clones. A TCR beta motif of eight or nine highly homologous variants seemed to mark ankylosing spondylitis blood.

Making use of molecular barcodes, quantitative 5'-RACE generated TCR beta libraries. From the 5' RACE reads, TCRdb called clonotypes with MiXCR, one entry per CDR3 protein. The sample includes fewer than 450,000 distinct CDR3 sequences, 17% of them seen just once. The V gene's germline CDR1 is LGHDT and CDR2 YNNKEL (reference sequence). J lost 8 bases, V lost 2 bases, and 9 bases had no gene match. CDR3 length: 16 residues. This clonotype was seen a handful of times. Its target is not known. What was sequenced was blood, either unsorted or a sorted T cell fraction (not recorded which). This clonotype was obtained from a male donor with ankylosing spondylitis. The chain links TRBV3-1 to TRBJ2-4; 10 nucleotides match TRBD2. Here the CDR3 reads CASSQMGTSGTDIQYF. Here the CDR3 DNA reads TGTGCCAGCAGCCAAATGGGTACTAGCGGGACCGACATTCAGTACTTC.